The entry below gives a single TCR beta chain sequence along with its context. The source of the sample is a study of blood T cell repertoires in COVID-19. Across the study: PBMCs, B-cell-depleted T cells, or T cells were the source of the cDNA or gDNA that made up the material.

The data were produced by immunoSEQ multiplex PCR, yet TCRdb's version contains in-frame clones alone and is incomplete. Among around 200,000 clones listed, roughly nine tenths were seen once. This CDR3 is 16 amino acids long. Germline CDR1 and CDR2: MNHEY and SMNVEV (reference sequence). The V and J ends lost 5 bases and 5 bases, in that order; junction bases with no gene match: 10. Sequencing input: peripheral blood. The source is a man aged 65-85 years with acute or convalescent COVID-19. The chain uses TRBV27 and TRBJ2-1, with TRBD2 matching 9 bases. The CDR3 nucleotides read TGTGCCAGCAGTCCCCAGGCGCTAGCGGGGAACAATGAGCAGTTCTTC. The encoded protein is CASSPQALAGNNEQFF.